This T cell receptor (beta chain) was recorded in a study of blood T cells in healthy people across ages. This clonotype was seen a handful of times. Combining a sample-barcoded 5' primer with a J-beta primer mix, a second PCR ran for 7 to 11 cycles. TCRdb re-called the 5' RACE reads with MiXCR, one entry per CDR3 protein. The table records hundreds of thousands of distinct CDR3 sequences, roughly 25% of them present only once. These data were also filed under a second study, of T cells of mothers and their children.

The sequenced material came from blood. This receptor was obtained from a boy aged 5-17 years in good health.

CDR3 residues: CSVMTGTDTQYF. Here the CDR3 DNA reads TGCAGCGTGATGACAGGCACAGATACGCAGTATTTT. The chain recombines TRBV29-1 with TRBJ2-3; D may be TRBD1 (5 bases). Germline loops: CDR1 SQVTM, CDR2 ANQGSEA. V shed 6 bases and J shed 1 base, with 8 bases lying between them. This CDR3 has 12 amino acids.